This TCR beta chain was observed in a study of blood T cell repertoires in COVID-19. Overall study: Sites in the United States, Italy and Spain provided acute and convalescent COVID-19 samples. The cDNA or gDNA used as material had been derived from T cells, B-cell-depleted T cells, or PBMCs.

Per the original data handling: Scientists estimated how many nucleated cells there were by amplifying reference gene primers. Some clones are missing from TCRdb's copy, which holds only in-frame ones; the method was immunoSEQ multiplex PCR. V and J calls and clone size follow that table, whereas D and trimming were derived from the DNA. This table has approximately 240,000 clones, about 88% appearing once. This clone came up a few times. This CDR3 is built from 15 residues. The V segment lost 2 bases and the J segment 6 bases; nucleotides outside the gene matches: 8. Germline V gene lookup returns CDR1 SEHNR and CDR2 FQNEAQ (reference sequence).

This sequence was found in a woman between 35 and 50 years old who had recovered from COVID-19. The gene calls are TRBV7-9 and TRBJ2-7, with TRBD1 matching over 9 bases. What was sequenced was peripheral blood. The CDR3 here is CASSLWGQGSGEQYF. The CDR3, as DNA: TGTGCCAGCAGCTTATGGGGACAGGGCTCCGGCGAGCAGTACTTC.